Reported below is one T cell receptor (beta chain). What it binds is not known. Using immunoSEQ multiplex PCR, the repertoire was profiled, and TCRdb retains in-frame clones only, with some absent. The repertoire consists of tens of thousands of clones, with 50% to 70% occurring once and the leading ten covering just over 50%. The sample originates from a study of shared clonotypes between healthy human individuals. Study-wide context: Used for every donor were three CD4 naive, three CD4 memory, two CD8 naive and one CD8 memory plate.

Study-level findings and limits: Specimens sampled were limited to blood, with tissue repertoires likely differing. Naive subsets usually exceeded memory subsets in estimated richness.

With 5 bases removed from V and 6 bases from J, the gap between germline ends came to 11 bases. Germline CDR1 is SGHTA and CDR2 is FQGNSA. This CDR3 spans 13 amino acids. The receptor's source is a man younger than 40 in good health. The specimen sequenced was memory CD8+ T cells sorted from blood. Regarding subset: CD45RO+ cells pooled with CCR7-negative TemRA cells. The chain employs TRBV7-2 and TRBJ2-1; D may be TRBD2 (5 bases). CDR3 loop: CASSSSTSNEQFF. CDR3 DNA: TGTGCCAGCAGCAGCTCAACTAGCAATGAGCAGTTCTTC.